A single TCR beta chain is shown here with its context. What it recognizes is unknown. V was trimmed by 4 bases and J by 0 bases, leaving 16 bases between them. This CDR3 has 17 amino acids. Generated by immunoSEQ multiplex PCR, the TCRdb table keeps only in-frame clones and is missing some. The top ten hold 2.5% to 3.5% of the sample, which has around 130,000 clones, roughly 86% seen once. This sample is part of a study of T cell responses to AZD1222 COVID-19 vaccine. Broader study findings: Reportedly, close to half of spike-specific TCRs are directed against unmutated variant regions. Mapped onto spike, vaccine-associated CD4 TCRs spanned it and were dominant at 160-218 and 743-854. Once two AZD1222 doses were given, Spike-specific TCR breadth and depth went up. Donors in the cohort were predominantly white British and more often female, and clonal diversity was possibly underestimated.

The sequence came from an adult who received the AZD1222 COVID-19 vaccine. The sample in question was peripheral blood, obtained 28 days after the second AZD1222 dose. The V and J genes are TRBV23-1 and TRBJ1-5; D is uncertain. TRBV23-1 is an ORF, with its function uncertain. CDR3 residues: CASSPPRQPYSNQPQHF. The CDR3 DNA is TGCGCCAGCAGTCCTCCGAGGCAGCCTTATAGCAATCAGCCCCAGCATTTT.